Listed here are 14 T cell receptor beta chains from one sample, sequenced in a study of cytotoxic CD8 clonotypes in ibrutinib-treated CLL (dated by TCRdb to the early 2020s). The sample's time point label, in plain terms: around 2 years on ibrutinib. Library preparation was by the immunoSEQ multiplex PCR assay. TCRdb carries this immuneACCESS record with in-frame sequences only. Its versions omit some clonotypes, under half of them owing to an unresolved V gene in the studies checked, with the rest unexplained. This sample gives 90,000 to 95,000 clones in total; roughly 80% of them show up just once. Jointly, the top ten make up approximately 25% of the sample. The sequenced sample was PBMCs, obtained after 24 months of ibrutinib treatment. The source is a human donor with chronic lymphocytic leukemia.

The rearrangement links TRBV5-1 to TRBJ2-7; possible D gene TRBD1, 6 bases. CDR1 and CDR2 from the germline V gene are SGHRS and YFSETQ. The V gene lost 1 base and the J gene lost 2 bases, with 13 bases spanning the gap. The CDR3 has 15 amino acids. CDR3 amino acids: CASSLFPDSTYEQYF. In DNA, the CDR3 is TGCGCCAGCAGCTTGTTTCCGGACAGCACCTACGAGCAGTACTTC.

J is TRBJ2-7 and V is TRBV11-2; D may be TRBD1 (6 bases). There are 13 residues in the CDR3. Trimming took off 5 bases at V and 6 bases at J, with 14 bases between the two ends. Germline V gene sequence: CDR1 SGHAT, CDR2 FQNNGV. Written as DNA, the CDR3 is TGTGCCAGCAGCCCAGACAGGAGACGCGAGCAGTACTTC. Protein: CASSPDRRREQYF. The entire variable domain, with the rest obtained from reference TRBV11-2 and TRBJ2-7, is as follows: EAGVAQSPRYKIIEKRQSVAFWCNPISGHATLYWYQQILGQGPKLLIQFQNNGVVDDSQLPKDRFSAERLKGVDSTLKIQPAKLEDSAVYLCASSPDRRREQYFGPGTRLTVT.

This rearrangement joins TRBV19 to TRBJ1-5; tentative D call: TRBD1 (5 bases). The CDR3 runs 14 residues. V was trimmed by 5 bases and J by 2 bases, leaving 10 bases between them. In germline, CDR1 is LNHDA, CDR2 SQIVND (reference sequence). In DNA, the CDR3 is TGTGCCAGTAGTGGGCAGGGTGGCAATCAGCCCCAGCATTTT. Translating it yields CASSGQGGNQPQHF.

The rearrangement links TRBV6-5 to TRBJ1-2; D not resolved. Germline V lookup: CDR1 MNHEY, CDR2 SVGAGI. This CDR3 spans 14 amino acids. Trimming removed 3 bases at V and 5 bases at J, with 13 bases between. The CDR3 DNA sequence: TGTGCCAGCAGTTATTTGGGTCGAAGGTATGGCTACACCTTC. It translates to CASSYLGRRYGYTF.

The rearrangement links TRBV15 to TRBJ2-7; D is unclear. The V end lost 3 bases, the J end lost 4 bases, and 13 bases lay between the germline ends. Looked up from germline, CDR1 is LNHNV and CDR2 is YYDKDF (reference sequence). This CDR3 comprises 14 residues. The CDR3 here is CATSSSETQYEQYF. The CDR3 coding sequence is TGTGCCACCAGCAGTTCCGAGACCCAATACGAGCAGTACTTC. Looking up the rest from reference TRBV15 and TRBJ2-7 gives the full variable domain: DAMVIQNPRYQVTQFGKPVTLSCSQTLNHNVMYWYQQKSSQAPKLLFHYYDKDFNNEADTPDNFQSRRPNTSFCFLDIRSPGLGDTAMYLCATSSSETQYEQYFGPGTRLTVT.

The J gene is TRBJ2-3, the V gene TRBV6-6, with D maybe TRBD2 (5 bases). Trimming removed 4 bases at V and 2 bases at J, with 13 bases between. The CDR3 has 15 amino acids. Germline lookup yields CDR1 MNHNY and CDR2 SVGAGI (reference sequence). The CDR3 coding sequence is TGTGCCAGCAGTTTGAGAGGGAGCTCCACAGATACGCAGTATTTT. This encodes CASSLRGSSTDTQYF.

The chain couples TRBV11-1 to TRBJ1-4, with D maybe TRBD1 (5 bases). With 1 base removed from V and 8 bases from J, the gap between germline ends came to 14 bases. There are 15 residues in the CDR3. CDR1 is SGHAT, CDR2 FQDESV, per germline (reference sequence). CDR3 amino acids: CASSLGDLVDEKLFF. The CDR3 DNA sequence: TGTGCCAGCAGCTTAGGGGACCTTGTCGACGAAAAACTGTTTTTT.

The chain couples TRBV9 to TRBJ2-7; TRBD1 agrees at 12 bases. Germline V gene sequence: CDR1 SGDLS, CDR2 YYNGEE. J gave up 5 bases and V 5 bases, and 8 bases lay outside the gene matches. The CDR3 is made up of 15 amino acids. DNA for the CDR3: TGTGCCAGCAGGTCGGGACAGGGGGCGCTCCACGAGCAGTACTTC. It specifies CASRSGQGALHEQYF.

The chain recombines TRBV7-9 with TRBJ2-7, with D hard to call. The V and J ends lost 2 bases and 3 bases respectively, with 5 bases between them. Looked up from germline, CDR1 is SEHNR and CDR2 is FQNEAQ (reference sequence). The CDR3 extends over 12 amino acids. Here the CDR3 reads CASSLSIYEQYF. For the CDR3, the DNA is TGTGCCAGCAGCTTAAGTATCTACGAGCAGTACTTC.

The chain uses TRBV11-2 and TRBJ1-6; D not certain. Deletions cut 0 bases from V and 8 bases from J, with 14 bases between. The CDR3 consists of 16 residues. Germline lookup yields CDR1 SGHAT and CDR2 FQNNGV. The CDR3 region has the DNA TGTGCCAGCAGCTTAGATTCTGGACGGAATTATTCACCCCTCCACTTT. This sequence encodes CASSLDSGRNYSPLHF.

The chain has TRBV27 and TRBJ1-3, with D uncertain. The germline V and J ends were trimmed by 0 bases and 0 bases, with 12 bases remaining between them. The CDR3 consists of 17 residues. Germline V lookup: CDR1 MNHEY, CDR2 SMNVEV (reference sequence). The CDR3, as DNA: TGTGCCAGCAGTTTATCCCGGAGTTCGAGCTCTGGAAACACCATATATTTT. This codes for CASSLSRSSSSGNTIYF.

This clone appeared once. This chain links TRBV27 with TRBJ2-3; 9 bases line up with TRBD2. The V and J ends lost 2 bases and 9 bases, in that order; junction bases with no gene match: 12. The CDR3 consists of 16 residues. CDR1 MNHEY and CDR2 SMNVEV come from the germline V gene (reference sequence). The CDR3 DNA sequence: TGTGCCAGCAGTTTAATCCCTAGCGGGACTGACCCGACGCAGTATTTT. Protein product: CASSLIPSGTDPTQYF.

The chain combines TRBV19 with TRBJ2-7; 8 positions match TRBD1. The V segment lost 10 bases and the J segment 3 bases; nucleotides outside the gene matches: 17. Germline CDR1 LNHDA, CDR2 SQIVND (reference sequence). The length of the CDR3 is 16 residues. This CDR3 is CATTQGSTGTGYEQYF. The CDR3, as DNA: TGTGCCACTACCCAGGGATCCACCGGGACAGGCTACGAGCAGTACTTC.

This chain links TRBV29-1 with TRBJ2-7; 8 bases align to TRBD1. Germline V gene lookup returns CDR1 SQVTM and CDR2 ANQGSEA. The V segment lost 2 bases and the J segment 4 bases; nucleotides outside the gene matches: 10. CDR3 length: 15 residues. The CDR3 protein is CSVEFNNRGFYEQYF. Written as DNA, the CDR3 is TGCAGCGTTGAATTCAACAACAGGGGGTTTTACGAGCAGTACTTC.